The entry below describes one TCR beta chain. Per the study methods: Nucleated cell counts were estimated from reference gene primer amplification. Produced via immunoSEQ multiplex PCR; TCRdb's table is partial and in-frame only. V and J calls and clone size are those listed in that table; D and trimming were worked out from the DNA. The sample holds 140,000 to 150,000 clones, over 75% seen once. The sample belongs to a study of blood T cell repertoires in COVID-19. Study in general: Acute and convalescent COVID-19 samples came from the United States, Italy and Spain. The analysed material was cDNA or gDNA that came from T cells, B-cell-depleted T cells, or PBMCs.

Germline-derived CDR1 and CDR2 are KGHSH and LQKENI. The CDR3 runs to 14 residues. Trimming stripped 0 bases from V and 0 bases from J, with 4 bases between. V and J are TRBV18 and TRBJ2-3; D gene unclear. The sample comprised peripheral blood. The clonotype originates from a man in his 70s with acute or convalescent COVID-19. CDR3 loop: CASSPPSSTDTQYF. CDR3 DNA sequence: TGTGCCAGCTCACCACCGTCTAGCACAGATACGCAGTATTTT.